This T cell receptor beta chain was retrieved from a study of cytomegalovirus exposure and HLA in healthy donors (dated by TCRdb to 2017 to 2019). With regard to the full study: In an earlier analysis of approximately 640 of the donors, about 260 Gb of sequence data and some 120 million unique TCR beta sequences from approximately 180 million T cells were reported. An early release that covered roughly 600 HLA-typed donors contained approximately 300 gigabases of sequencing data and 80 million or so unique TCR sequences. Of the roughly 400 genotyped donors, about 80% fell in the genetic ancestry cluster associated with self-reported Caucasian donors. The aim of the study was to test whether cataloging public T cell receptors could identify signatures of past pathogen exposure. The T cell repertoires of 550 to 850 subjects were profiled by immunosequencing and related to cytomegalovirus serostatus. In addition to the first cohort of 666 subjects, a separate validation cohort of 130 or so different subjects was used. High-throughput TCR immunosequencing, statistical association of individual TCRs with disease status, and machine learning were combined to predict cytomegalovirus infection status. A later analysis re-analyzed previously published TCR beta repertoires from 650 to 800 donors and added high-resolution HLA genotyping to study TCR occurrence patterns. The later analysis used no new phenotypic data to find candidate immune exposures, relying instead on TCR beta sequences and their occurrence across donors. In an earlier analysis of several hundred of the donors, high-throughput TCR beta sequencing was used to judge whether each TCR beta V gene segment behaved as functional or pseudogenic. Donor age, sex, ethnicity and CMV serostatus were compiled alongside the repertoire data. A later genetic analysis took genome-wide SNP genotypes for about 55% of the 666 donors and used that subset as a discovery cohort. Every repertoire in the discovery cohort had been generated on one and the same sequencing platform. Both class I and class II loci were covered by HLA typing, at four-digit resolution. Typing coverage varied by locus: roughly 629-630 donors for A, B, C, DRB1 and DQB1; approximately 520 for DQA1; some 610 for DPA1; under 490 for DPB1. Because of strong linkage in the cohort, roughly five DR-DQ haplotypes were treated as single units for association and clustering. On average, around 240,000 unique TCR beta nucleotide sequences were sequenced per donor among fewer than 500 genotyped donors of the cohort, with roughly 20% of those sequences being non-productive. Here is what the overall study found, with its caveats: For the cohort, immune exposure information was limited to CMV serostatus. It was suggested by the authors that the approach could potentially be generalized to other disease states and immunological phenotypes. While some public TCRs were present in many individuals, most TCR sequences turned up only very rarely across donors. Linkage disequilibrium might explain the correlated functional status among segregating V segments, but an unknown experimental factor could not be ruled out. In a later analysis, the rate of TCR association differed among HLA loci, with DRB1 alleles having the most associated TCRs and HLA-C alleles having the fewest. Broadly in line with IMGT annotations, most TCR beta V segments showed up in productive rearrangements about 87% or about 30% of the time in an earlier analysis of roughly 590 of the donors. Most CMV-associated TCR beta chains appeared to be HLA-restricted in a later analysis, and the HLA associations seemed to be driven largely by CMV exposure. When HLA alleles, especially DR and DQ, strongly co-occurred, TCR associations were difficult to assign to individual alleles. In a later analysis, more than 15,000 TCR beta sequences were associated with specific HLA alleles at a false discovery rate of 0.05. In this cohort, only TCR beta chains were sequenced, and detectable features were limited by the absence of alpha or paired-chain data. A group of highly shared sequence variants was considered likely to be a technical artifact of the sequencing pipeline. A further reported finding was that TCR beta sequences accurately predicted the HLA-A and HLA-B alleles for most subjects in the first cohort. The study gave a list of about 150 TCR beta chains associated with cytomegalovirus. According to a later analysis, parvovirus B19, influenza, CMV and Epstein-Barr virus appeared linked to several top co-occurrence clusters. Because the 87-base-pair reads could not distinguish some IMGT-functional V segments, including TRBV6-2 and TRBV6-3, those segments were excluded. In a later analysis, HLA-associated TCR beta chains showed more clonal expansion and lower generation probabilities than non-associated chains that were equally common. Sequencing depth was assumed to be roughly uniform across donors in the presence/absence analyses, though that assumption may not hold. In vitro tests confirmed that a few of the cytomegalovirus-associated TCR beta chains recognize cytomegalovirus antigens. An association between a missense DCLRE1C variant and V-gene and J-gene trimming of TCR beta chains was found in a later genetic analysis and replicated in an independent cohort. Cytomegalovirus status was reported to be diagnosed by the classifier with high specificity and sensitivity in both the original and validation cohorts. HLA typing was unavailable for some donors at each locus, so association tests used only the typed subset. In a later genetic analysis, fewer N-insertions in productive TCRs were reported among donors in an Asian-associated ancestry cluster than the roughly 700-donor mean. Seventeen rarely observed V segments, including chromosome 9 orphons, were excluded from the earlier analysis of approximately 500 of the donors because counts were too low.

The cohort was made up of around 720 healthy bone marrow donors. Cohort members were all nominally healthy when sampled, although unrecorded immune exposures were likely present. The donor was CMV seropositive and belonged to the group of about 290 seropositive cohort members. Each donor provided a peripheral blood sample, and peripheral blood mononuclear cells were used for TCR beta sequencing. Genomic DNA extraction from the blood cell samples was performed with the Qiagen DNeasy Blood Extraction Kit. The CDR3 starts with the cysteine, ends with the phenylalanine, and has 19 residues. Only the CDR3 part of the read is kept: 57 bases, read in frame from the first base. V is trimmed back by 7 bases and J by 1 base, and the junction contains 22 bases that no gene match accounts for. Based on the germline V gene, the CDR1 and CDR2 sequences are SQVTM and ANQGSEA. This clone was seen more than once but under ten times. What antigen it recognizes has not been identified. No qualities accompany the bases; no much larger clone lies one base away.

Libraries were constructed by the immunoSEQ multiplex PCR assay. The multiplex PCR relied on a mix of 60 forward primers for TCR Vbeta segments and 13 reverse primers for TCR Jbeta segments. The CDR3 region of rearranged TCR beta genes was amplified from genomic DNA with a multiplex PCR assay. The amplified TCR beta libraries were sequenced on the Illumina HiSeq System as 87-base-pair reads. In the original analysis: In a later analysis, some 80 million unique TCR beta chains were counted across the roughly 610 repertoires, and about 10 million of these chains were shared by at least two donors. Raw reads were error-corrected and collapsed into unique sequences with a nearest-neighbor algorithm that merged closely related sequences to remove PCR and sequencing errors. To assign V, D and J gene segments, CDR3 sequences were aligned to IMGT reference sequences. For a sequence to be retained, at least a six-nucleotide match to both a V gene segment and a J gene segment was required. Rearrangements were classified as productive when the CDR3 lacked stop codons and remained in frame with V and J, and all other rearrangements were classified as non-productive. Following IMGT convention, CDR3 was defined as the stretch from the second conserved V-encoded cysteine to the conserved J-encoded phenylalanine. The earlier analysis of 587 of the donors excluded any sequence lacking an unambiguous match to a single V gene segment. In an earlier analysis of 450 to 700 of the donors, V segments were called functional above 56.7% productive rearrangements and were called segregating when the between-donor standard deviation exceeded 5%. A statistical classification framework was built to diagnose cytomegalovirus status from the catalog of TCR beta chain sequences. V and J gene assignment, in a later analysis, came from comparing TCR nucleotide sequences with IMGT/GENE-DB human TR gene sequences. The TCRdist pipeline was used in a later analysis to assign CDR3 sequences and most-parsimonious VDJ recombination scenarios. A later analysis defined each TCR beta chain by its CDR3 amino acid sequence plus V-gene family, and excluded reads lacking a unique V-gene family. As a way to deal with suspected cross-contamination and a sequencing artifact, a later analysis dropped hundreds of nucleotide sequences that were highly shared and had low generation probability. In a later analysis, a clonal expansion index was calculated for each public chain from normalized within-repertoire ranks of inferred template counts. Generation probabilities in a later analysis came from a VDJ recombination model fitted to out-of-frame rearrangements, and those results were checked against IGoR. In a later analysis, TCR-TCR, TCR-HLA and TCR-CMV co-occurrence was scored with hypergeometric tests, and a repertoire-size bias correction was applied to TCR pairs. To estimate false discovery rates, a later analysis permuted the HLA or CMV assignments 20 times. In a later analysis, co-occurring TCRs were grouped using DBSCAN, and TCRdist sequence similarity was added for clustering within HLA-allele-positive subsets. Repertoires with fewer than 30,000 or more than 120,000 public chains were left out of co-occurrence clustering, as were about five repertoires with anomalous nucleotide sharing. TCRdb carries this immuneACCESS record with in-frame sequences only. Its versions omit some clonotypes, under half of them owing to an unresolved V gene in the studies checked, with the rest unexplained. V, J and clone size derive from that table, while D and trimming were established from the DNA sequence. Recorded for this sample are some 190,000 clones; about four fifths of them occurred a single time. 1.5% to 2% of the sample is in the top ten clones.

Sequencing input: PBMCs. The TCR was taken from a man aged 40-50 years in good health and CMV-seropositive. The sequence is built from TRBV29-1 and TRBJ2-3, with TRBD2 matching 8 junction bases. The DNA sequence is TGCAGCGCTGTAGGGGGGCTAGCGGGCCCAGTTTGGGGCACAGATACGCAGTATTTT. This sequence encodes CSAVGGLAGPVWGTDTQYF.